A single sample is the source of the 3 T cell receptor beta chains below, sequenced in a study of cytomegalovirus exposure and HLA in healthy donors. Primers: 60 Vbeta forward and 13 Jbeta reverse. Method: immunoSEQ multiplex PCR; TCRdb's copy keeps in-frame clones and lacks some. The sample holds 190,000 or so clones. Sample: PBMCs. The receptors here all came from a boy aged 5 to 17 in good health and CMV-seronegative.

DNA of the CDR3: TGTGCCAGCAGCCAAGACACGTATGGCTACACCTTC. It is translated as CASSQDTYGYTF. The genes are TRBV5-6 and TRBJ1-2; the D is unclear. Trimming removed 4 bases at V and 5 bases at J, with 9 bases between. The CDR3 totals 12 residues. Germline V gene data show CDR1 as SGHDT and CDR2 as YYEEEE.

This chain connects TRBV5-4 to TRBJ2-5; TRBD2 matches 10 bases. Germline V lookup: CDR1 SGHNT, CDR2 YYREEE (reference sequence). The CDR3 sequence is 15 residues long. V dropped 3 bases and J dropped 3; count of bases not matched to a gene: 5. CDR3 sequence reads: CASSSLAGGKETQYF. CDR3 in DNA: TGTGCCAGCAGCTCATTAGCGGGGGGTAAAGAGACCCAGTACTTC.

V gene TRBV7-9 combines with J gene TRBJ2-5; 8 bases match TRBD1. CDR3 length equals 15 residues. CDR1 and CDR2 (germline): SEHNR, FQNEAQ (reference sequence). The V segment lost 5 bases and the J segment 4 bases; nucleotides outside the gene matches: 9. In DNA form, the CDR3 reads TGTGCCAGCAGCCTTACCGACAGGGGCCGAGAGACCCAGTACTTC. Translation gives CASSLTDRGRETQYF.